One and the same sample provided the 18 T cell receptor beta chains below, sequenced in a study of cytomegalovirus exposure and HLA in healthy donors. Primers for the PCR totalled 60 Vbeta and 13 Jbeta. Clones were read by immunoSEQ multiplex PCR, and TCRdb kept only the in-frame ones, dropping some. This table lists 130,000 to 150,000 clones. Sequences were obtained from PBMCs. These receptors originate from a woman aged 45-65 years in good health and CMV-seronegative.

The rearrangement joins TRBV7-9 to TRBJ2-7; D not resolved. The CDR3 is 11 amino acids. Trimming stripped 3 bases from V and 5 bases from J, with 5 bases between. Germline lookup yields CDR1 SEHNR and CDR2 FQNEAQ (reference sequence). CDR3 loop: CASSLAHEQYF. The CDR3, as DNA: TGTGCCAGCAGCTTGGCCCACGAGCAGTACTTC.

CDR3 sequence reads: CASSSGTGYYEQYF. DNA of the CDR3: TGTGCCAGCAGCTCCGGGACAGGGTACTACGAGCAGTACTTC. This chain joins TRBV9 and TRBJ2-5; 9 bases align to TRBD1. The tail of the sequence fits TRBJ2-7 better, so the J call may be wrong. The CDR3 length is 14 residues. The germline V gene has CDR1 SGDLS and CDR2 YYNGEE.

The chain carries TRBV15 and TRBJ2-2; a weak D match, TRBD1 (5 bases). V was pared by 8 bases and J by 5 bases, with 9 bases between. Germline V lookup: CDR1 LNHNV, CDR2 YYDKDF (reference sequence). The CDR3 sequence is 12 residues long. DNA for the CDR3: TGTGCCACCCAGCAGGGAACCGGGGAGCTGTTTTTT. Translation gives CATQQGTGELFF. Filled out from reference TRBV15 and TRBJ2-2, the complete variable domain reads DAMVIQNPRYQVTQFGKPVTLSCSQTLNHNVMYWYQQKSSQAPKLLFHYYDKDFNNEADTPDNFQSRRPNTSFCFLDIRSPGLGDTAMYLCATQQGTGELFFGEGSRLTVL.

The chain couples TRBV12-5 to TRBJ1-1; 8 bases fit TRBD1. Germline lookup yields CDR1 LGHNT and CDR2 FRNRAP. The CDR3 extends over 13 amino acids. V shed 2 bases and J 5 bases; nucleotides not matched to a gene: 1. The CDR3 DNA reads TGTGCTAGTGGTTTGACAGGGGGGACTGAAGCTTTCTTT. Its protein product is CASGLTGGTEAFF. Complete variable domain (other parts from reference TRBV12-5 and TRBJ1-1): DARVTQTPRHKVTEMGQEVTMRCQPILGHNTVFWYRQTMMQGLELLAYFRNRAPLDDSGMPKDRFSAEMPDATLATLKIQPSEPRDSAVYFCASGLTGGTEAFFGQGTRLTVV.

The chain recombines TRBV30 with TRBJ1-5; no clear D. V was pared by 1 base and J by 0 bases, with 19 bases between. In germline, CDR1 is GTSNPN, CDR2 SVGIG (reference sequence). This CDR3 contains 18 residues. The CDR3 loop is CAWSGQADFAYSNQPQHF. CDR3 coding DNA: TGTGCCTGGAGTGGCCAGGCAGATTTTGCCTATAGCAATCAGCCCCAGCATTTT.

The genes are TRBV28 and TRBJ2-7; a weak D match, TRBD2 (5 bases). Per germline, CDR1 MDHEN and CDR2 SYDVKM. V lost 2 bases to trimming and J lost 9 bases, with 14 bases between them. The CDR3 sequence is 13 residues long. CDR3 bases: TGTGCCAGCAGTTTAACCGGGATAGACGGGCAGTACTTC. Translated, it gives CASSLTGIDGQYF.

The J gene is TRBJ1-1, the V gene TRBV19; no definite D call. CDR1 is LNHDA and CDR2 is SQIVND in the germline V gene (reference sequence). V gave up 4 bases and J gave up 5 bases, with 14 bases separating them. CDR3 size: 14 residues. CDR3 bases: TGTGCCAGTAGTAGCCCACAGAGGGTGACTGAAGCTTTCTTT. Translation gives CASSSPQRVTEAFF.

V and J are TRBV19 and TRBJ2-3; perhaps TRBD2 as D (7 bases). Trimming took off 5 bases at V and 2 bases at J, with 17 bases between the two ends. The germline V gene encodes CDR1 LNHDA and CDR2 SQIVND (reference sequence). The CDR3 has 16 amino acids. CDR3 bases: TGTGCCAGTAGTTCAAGAGGGGGGGTGAACACAGATACGCAGTATTTT. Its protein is CASSSRGGVNTDTQYF.

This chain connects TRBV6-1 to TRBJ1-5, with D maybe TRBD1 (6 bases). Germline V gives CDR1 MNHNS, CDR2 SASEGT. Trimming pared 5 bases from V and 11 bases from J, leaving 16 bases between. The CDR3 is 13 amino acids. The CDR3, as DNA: TGTGCCAGCAGTTATCAGGGGCTCCTGGCCCAGCATTTT. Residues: CASSYQGLLAQHF.

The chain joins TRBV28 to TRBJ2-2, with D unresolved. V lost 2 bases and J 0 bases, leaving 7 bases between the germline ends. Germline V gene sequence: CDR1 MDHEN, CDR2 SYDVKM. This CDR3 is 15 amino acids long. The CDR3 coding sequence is TGTGCCAGCAGTTTACCCCTCGCGAACACCGGGGAGCTGTTTTTT. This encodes CASSLPLANTGELFF.

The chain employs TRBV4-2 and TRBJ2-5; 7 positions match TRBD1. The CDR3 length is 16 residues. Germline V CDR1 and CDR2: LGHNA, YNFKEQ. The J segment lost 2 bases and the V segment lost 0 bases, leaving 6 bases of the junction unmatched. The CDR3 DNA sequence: TGTGCCAGCAGCCAAGAGGTCGAGACAGGGCAAGAGACCCAGTACTTC. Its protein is CASSQEVETGQETQYF.

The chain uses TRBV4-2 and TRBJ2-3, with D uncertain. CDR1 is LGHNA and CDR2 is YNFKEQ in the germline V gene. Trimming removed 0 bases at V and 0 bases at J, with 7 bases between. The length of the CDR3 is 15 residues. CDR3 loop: CASSQDRSSTDTQYF. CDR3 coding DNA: TGTGCCAGCAGCCAAGACCGGAGTAGCACAGATACGCAGTATTTT.

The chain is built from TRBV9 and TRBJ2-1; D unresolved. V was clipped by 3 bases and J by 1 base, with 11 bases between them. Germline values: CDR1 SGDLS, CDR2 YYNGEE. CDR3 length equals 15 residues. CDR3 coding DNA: TGTGCCAGCAGCGGAGGCCGGCTGTCCTACAATGAGCAGTTCTTC. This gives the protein CASSGGRLSYNEQFF.

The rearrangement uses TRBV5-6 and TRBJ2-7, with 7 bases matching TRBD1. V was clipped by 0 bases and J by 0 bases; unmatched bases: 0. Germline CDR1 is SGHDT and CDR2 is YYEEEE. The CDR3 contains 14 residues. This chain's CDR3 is CASSLGDSSYEQYF. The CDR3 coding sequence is TGTGCCAGCAGCTTGGGGGACAGCTCCTACGAGCAGTACTTC.

For the CDR3, the DNA is TGTGCCAGCAGCCTAGAGTACGGTGCCTACAATGAGCAGTTCTTC. Its protein is CASSLEYGAYNEQFF. V gene TRBV11-1 combines with J gene TRBJ2-1; the D is unclear. The germline V gene has CDR1 SGHAT and CDR2 FQDESV (reference sequence). V shed 5 bases and J shed 2 bases, with 13 bases lying between them. The CDR3 is 15 amino acids.

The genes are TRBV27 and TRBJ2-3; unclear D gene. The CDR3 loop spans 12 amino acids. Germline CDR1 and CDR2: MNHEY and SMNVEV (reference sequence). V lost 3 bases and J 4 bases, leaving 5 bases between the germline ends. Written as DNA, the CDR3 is TGTGCCAGCAGTTTTACGGCAGATACGCAGTATTTT. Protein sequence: CASSFTADTQYF.

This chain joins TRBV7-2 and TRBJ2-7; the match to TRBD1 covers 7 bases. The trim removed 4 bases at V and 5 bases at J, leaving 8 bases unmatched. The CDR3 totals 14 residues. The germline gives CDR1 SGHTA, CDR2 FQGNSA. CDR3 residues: CASSSGQPWNEQYF. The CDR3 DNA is TGTGCCAGCAGCTCGGGACAGCCCTGGAACGAGCAGTACTTC.

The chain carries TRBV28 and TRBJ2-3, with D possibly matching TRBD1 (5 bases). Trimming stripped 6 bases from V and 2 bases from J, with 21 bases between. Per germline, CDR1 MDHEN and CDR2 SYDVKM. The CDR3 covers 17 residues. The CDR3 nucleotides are TGTGCCAGCAGCCCAGCAGGGCTCGGGCGTTTCACAGATACGCAGTATTTT. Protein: CASSPAGLGRFTDTQYF.